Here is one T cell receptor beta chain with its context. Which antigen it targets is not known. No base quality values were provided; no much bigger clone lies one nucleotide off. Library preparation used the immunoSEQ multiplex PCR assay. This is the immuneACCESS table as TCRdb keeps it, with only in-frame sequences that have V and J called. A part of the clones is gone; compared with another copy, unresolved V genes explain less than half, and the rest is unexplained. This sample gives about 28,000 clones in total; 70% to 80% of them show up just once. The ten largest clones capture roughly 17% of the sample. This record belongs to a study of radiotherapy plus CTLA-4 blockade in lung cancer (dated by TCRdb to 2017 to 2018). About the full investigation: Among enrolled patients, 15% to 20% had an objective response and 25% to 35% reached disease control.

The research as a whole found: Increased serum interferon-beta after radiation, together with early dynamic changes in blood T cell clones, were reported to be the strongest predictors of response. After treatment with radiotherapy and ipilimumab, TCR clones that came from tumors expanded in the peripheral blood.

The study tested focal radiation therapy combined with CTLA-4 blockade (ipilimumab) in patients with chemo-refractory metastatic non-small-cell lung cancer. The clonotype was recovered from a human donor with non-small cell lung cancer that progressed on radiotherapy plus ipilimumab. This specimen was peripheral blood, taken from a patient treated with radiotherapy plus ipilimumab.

The sequenced DNA is TGTGCCAGCAGTTCACTTAGAGGAATTAACTATGGCTACACCTTC. This gives the protein CASSSLRGINYGYTF. The chain is made from TRBV7-9 and TRBJ1-2; confidence is insufficient to name the D gene. CDR3 length: 15 amino acids, cysteine to phenylalanine. Only the CDR3 region is kept as DNA, spanning 45 bases read in frame from base 1. The V end loses 6 bases and the J end loses 1 base, and a stretch of 15 bases separates them. CDR1 and CDR2 are read off the germline V gene (reference sequence) as SEHNR and FQNEAQ.